These T cell receptor beta chains were read from a single sample in a study of blood T cell repertoires in COVID-19. The protocol was immunoSEQ multiplex PCR, while the TCRdb copy is restricted to in-frame clones and leaves out a portion. Of about 100,000 clones listed, 85% to 95% are singletons. The source material was peripheral blood. The source of these receptors is a man in his fifties with active COVID-19. Each CDR3 is given with its conserved first and last residue. The order of the fields is clone size, J gene, D gene, V gene, CDR3 DNA, CDR3 protein. The D gene is left open where the match is weak. A clone size is listed for some rows: how often the clone was seen (once, few, many), or a class if it is expanded.

size: -; J: TRBJ1-5; D: TRBD1; V: TRBV30; DNA: TGTGCCTGGAGTGCTCTGACAGGGGGTTTGGCCCAGCATTTT; CDR3: CAWSALTGGLAQHF
size: -; J: TRBJ2-2; D: TRBD2; V: TRBV11-2; DNA: TGTGCCAGCACCCCGCGGGACACCCGACTAGCGGGGTCATCCGGGGAGCTGTTTTTT; CDR3: CASTPRDTRLAGSSGELFF
size: -; J: TRBJ2-2; D: TRBD2; V: TRBV5-4; DNA: TGTGCCAGCAGATGGACTAGCGGGGCGCGGAACACCGGGGAGCTGTTTTTT; CDR3: CASRWTSGARNTGELFF
size: -; J: TRBJ1-3; D: -; V: TRBV3-1/TRBV3-2; DNA: TGTGCCAGCAGCCAAGGTCCCGGGATCTCTGGAAACACCATATATTTT; CDR3: CASSQGPGISGNTIYF
size: -; J: TRBJ1-2; D: -; V: TRBV2; DNA: TGTGCCAGCAGTCCTTCGAGGGTCTTAGACTATGGCTACACCTTC; CDR3: CASSPSRVLDYGYTF
size: -; J: TRBJ2-2; D: -; V: TRBV5-6; DNA: TGTGCCAGCAGCTTCGGGCAGGGAAGGTCCGGGGAGCTGTTTTTT; CDR3: CASSFGQGRSGELFF
size: -; J: TRBJ1-5; D: -; V: TRBV19; DNA: TGTGCCAGTAGTACCCACAGGGTCCGGCAGCCCCAGCATTTT; CDR3: CASSTHRVRQPQHF
size: -; J: TRBJ2-4; D: -; V: TRBV15; DNA: TGTGCCACCAGCAGAGAAACTAGTCCCGGAGGAGCAAAAAACATTCAGTACTTC; CDR3: CATSRETSPGGAKNIQYF
size: -; J: TRBJ1-2; D: TRBD1; V: TRBV9; DNA: TGTGCCAGCACCAAACAACAGGGGAGGAGTGAGGGCTACACCTTC; CDR3: CASTKQQGRSEGYTF
size: -; J: TRBJ1-1; D: -; V: TRBV4-2; DNA: TGTGCCAGCAGCCAAGATCAAGCCTGGGGGCGAACTGAAGCTTTCTTT; CDR3: CASSQDQAWGRTEAFF
size: -; J: TRBJ2-7; D: -; V: TRBV28; DNA: TGTGCCAGCAGTAAACAGGGTGTAGGGACCTACGAGCAGTACTTC; CDR3: CASSKQGVGTYEQYF
size: -; J: TRBJ1-3; D: -; V: TRBV30; DNA: TGTGCCTGGGGCGGGGGATACTCTGGAAACACCATATATTTT; CDR3: CAWGGGYSGNTIYF
size: -; J: TRBJ1-6; D: TRBD1; V: TRBV7-3; DNA: TGTGCCAGCAGCCTCGGGACAGAGAATTCACCCCTCCACTTT; CDR3: CASSLGTENSPLHF
size: -; J: TRBJ1-5; D: TRBD1; V: TRBV28; DNA: TGTGCCAGCAACGACAGGGGAGGTATTCAGCCCCAGCATTTT; CDR3: CASNDRGGIQPQHF
size: -; J: TRBJ2-6; D: TRBD2; V: TRBV6-5; DNA: TGTGCCAGCACCCGGGGAGGGGCTGGGGCCAACGTCCTGACTTTC; CDR3: CASTRGGAGANVLTF
size: once; J: TRBJ2-7; D: -; V: TRBV6-5; DNA: TGTGCCAGCAGTTACCTCAGGGAGCAGTACTTC; CDR3: CASSYLREQYF
size: -; J: TRBJ2-3; D: TRBD1; V: TRBV5-1; DNA: TGCGCCAGCAGCGCTCAGGGGGCTCCTAGCACAGATACGCAGTATTTT; CDR3: CASSAQGAPSTDTQYF
size: -; J: TRBJ2-1; D: TRBD2; V: TRBV9; DNA: TGTGCCAGCAGCGTGGGCGGGAGCTGGTACAATGAGCAGTTCTTC; CDR3: CASSVGGSWYNEQFF